The present T cell receptor beta chain was sequenced within a study of cytomegalovirus exposure and HLA in healthy donors. Germline V gene data show CDR1 as LNHNV and CDR2 as YYDKDF (reference sequence). The CDR3 runs to 19 residues. V lost 0 bases and J lost 3; bases outside the gene matches: 11. The PCR contained 60 Vbeta and 13 Jbeta primers. Here immunoSEQ multiplex PCR was the method, and the copy in TCRdb shows in-frame clones only, minus some. The sample consists of 230,000 or so clones, around nine tenths of them appearing once. This TCR was sampled from a girl aged 2-10 years in good health and CMV-seronegative. Input material: PBMCs. The chain joins TRBV15 to TRBJ2-3, with 11 bases identical to TRBD1. In DNA form, the CDR3 reads TGTGCCACCAGCAGAGAATACCGGACAGGGGGCCTTAGAACAGATACGCAGTATTTT. Translating it yields CATSREYRTGGLRTDTQYF.